Listed below are T cell receptor beta chains from one sample, sequenced in a study of cytomegalovirus exposure and HLA in healthy donors. The table came from immunoSEQ multiplex PCR; TCRdb's copy has only in-frame clones and leaves some out. Among about 65,000 clones, around 90% were seen once, and the ten largest hold around 1.2%. The sequenced sample was PBMCs. These receptors originate from a woman in her late teens or twenties in good health and CMV-seronegative. CDR3s include the opening cysteine and the closing phenylalanine or tryptophan. Fields, in order: D gene, CDR3 length, J gene, V gene, CDR3 protein, CDR3 DNA. A D gene is named only where the DNA matches it firmly.

- 13 TRBJ1-1 TRBV10-3 CAISERRGTEAFF TGTGCCATCAGTGAGCGAAGAGGCACTGAAGCTTTCTTT
- 14 TRBJ1-1 TRBV2 CASKPAGAGTEAFF TGTGCCAGCAAGCCAGCCGGGGCGGGAACTGAAGCTTTCTTT
- 14 TRBJ2-3 TRBV5-1 CASSRSGGGRTQYF TGCGCCAGCAGCCGGAGCGGTGGGGGCCGTACGCAGTATTTT
- 12 TRBJ2-1 TRBV27 CASASDRNEQFF TGTGCCAGCGCTAGCGACCGAAATGAGCAGTTCTTC
- 17 TRBJ1-3 TRBV2 CASRRRGGIGSGNTIYF TGTGCCAGCAGAAGACGGGGCGGGATCGGATCTGGAAACACCATATATTTT
- 16 TRBJ1-2 TRBV6-1 CASRESYRALVGGYTF TGTGCCAGCAGAGAATCGTACAGGGCCCTTGTGGGGGGCTACACCTTC
TRBD2 15 TRBJ2-7 TRBV25-1 CASSGRLAGVYEQYF TGTGCCAGCAGTGGCAGACTAGCGGGAGTTTACGAGCAGTACTTC
- 14 TRBJ1-6 TRBV28 CASSLASLGSPLHF TGTGCCAGCAGTTTAGCGTCGCTTGGTTCACCCCTCCACTTT
TRBD1 15 TRBJ2-1 TRBV7-3 CASSAQGSAYNEQFF TGTGCCAGCAGCGCACAGGGGTCTGCCTACAATGAGCAGTTCTTC
TRBD1 14 TRBJ1-1 TRBV29-1 CSVEDQGESAEAFF TGCAGCGTTGAAGACCAGGGGGAAAGCGCTGAAGCTTTCTTT